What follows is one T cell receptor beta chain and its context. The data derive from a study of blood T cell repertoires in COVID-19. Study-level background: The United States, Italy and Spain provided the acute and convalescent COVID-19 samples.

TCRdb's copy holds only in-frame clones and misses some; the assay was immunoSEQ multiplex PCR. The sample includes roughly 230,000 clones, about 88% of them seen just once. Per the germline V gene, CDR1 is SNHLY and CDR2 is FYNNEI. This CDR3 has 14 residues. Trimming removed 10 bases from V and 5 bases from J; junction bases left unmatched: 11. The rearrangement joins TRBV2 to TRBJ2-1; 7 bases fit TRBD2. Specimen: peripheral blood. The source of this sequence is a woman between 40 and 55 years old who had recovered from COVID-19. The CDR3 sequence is CATRRPSGNNEQFF. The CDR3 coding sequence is TGTGCCACCCGGAGGCCTAGCGGTAACAATGAGCAGTTCTTC. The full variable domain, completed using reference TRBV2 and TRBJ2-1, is EPEVTQTPSHQVTQMGQEVILRCVPISNHLYFYWYRQILGQKVEFLVSFYNNEISEKSEIFDDQFSVERPDGSNFTLKIRSTKLEDSAMYFCATRRPSGNNEQFFGPGTRLTVL.